These 15 T cell receptor beta chains share one sample of origin, sequenced in a study of a mutant IDH1 vaccine in newly diagnosed glioma. Stated time point: week 47, end of study. Doses of 300 ug of mutant IDH1 20-mer peptide were given with topical imiquimod. The protocol was immunoSEQ multiplex PCR, while the TCRdb copy is restricted to in-frame clones and leaves out a portion. The repertoire holds about 59,000 clones, with around 86% as singletons. No cognate antigen is known for these TCRs. Material: PBMCs, obtained from a glioma patient whose treatment included an IDH1 peptide vaccine. These receptors were taken from a man aged 30 to 39 with glioma.

This sequence joins TRBV19 and TRBJ2-3, with a weak D call TRBD2 (7 bases). The germline V and J ends were trimmed by 5 bases and 1 base, with 16 bases remaining between them. The CDR3 is 16 amino acids. Germline-derived CDR1 and CDR2 are LNHDA and SQIVND (reference sequence). Written as DNA, the CDR3 is TGTGCCAGTAGTCAACAGGGAGGGCTTGGCACAGATACGCAGTATTTT. Translation: CASSQQGGLGTDTQYF.

The CDR3 sequence is CASSQPARDRTSEQFF. In DNA form, the CDR3 reads TGCGCCAGCAGCCAGCCCGCAAGGGACAGAACAAGTGAGCAGTTCTTC. The J gene is TRBJ2-1, the V gene TRBV4-1, with 7 bases aligning to TRBD1. Trimming removed 3 bases from V and 9 bases from J; junction bases left unmatched: 14. Germline V gene lookup returns CDR1 MGHRA and CDR2 YSYEKL. The CDR3 has 16 amino acids.

The rearrangement links TRBV4-2 to TRBJ2-2; 8 positions agree with TRBD2. With V trimmed by 4 bases and J by 3 bases, 4 bases remained unmatched. The CDR3 loop spans 15 amino acids. Germline assignment: CDR1 LGHNA and CDR2 YNFKEQ. The chain's CDR3 is CASSPGGTYTGELFF. The CDR3 nucleotides are TGTGCCAGCAGCCCGGGGGGGACCTACACCGGGGAGCTGTTTTTT.

The chain joins TRBV7-2 to TRBJ1-5, with TRBD1 matching 9 bases. The CDR3 spans 15 residues. Per germline, CDR1 SGHTA and CDR2 FQGNSA. V shed 5 bases and J 5 bases; nucleotides not matched to a gene: 7. CDR3 DNA sequence: TGTGCCAGCAGCCACCGGACAGGGGCTTATCAGCCCCAGCATTTT. Its translation: CASSHRTGAYQPQHF.

The rearrangement joins TRBV5-1 to TRBJ1-1; tentative D call: TRBD1 (6 bases). The CDR3 covers 15 residues. Germline V gene sequence: CDR1 SGHRS, CDR2 YFSETQ. Trimming left V 2 bases short and J 1 base short, with 12 bases between. The CDR3 loop reads CASSFVGGPNTEAFF. CDR3 sequence (DNA): TGCGCCAGCAGCTTCGTCGGGGGGCCGAACACTGAAGCTTTCTTT.

This chain uses TRBV27 with TRBJ2-7, with D tentatively TRBD1 (6 bases). This CDR3 is built from 13 residues. V lost 6 bases to trimming and J lost 4 bases, with 13 bases between them. Per the germline V gene, CDR1 is MNHEY and CDR2 is SMNVEV (reference sequence). CDR3 coding DNA: TGTGCCAGCAGGGACAGAAGAAATTACGAGCAGTACTTC. This encodes CASRDRRNYEQYF.

The chain employs TRBV7-6 and TRBJ1-2, with a weak D call TRBD1 (6 bases). The CDR3 length is 17 residues. CDR1 SGHVS and CDR2 FNYEAQ come from the germline V gene. Between the trimmed V and J ends, which lost 1 base and 5 bases, there was a span of 20 bases. CDR3 coding DNA: TGTGCCAGCAGCTTAGTGGATACCATGGGGGCTCTGTATGGCTACACCTTC. Its translation is CASSLVDTMGALYGYTF.

V is TRBV5-6 and J is TRBJ2-7, with TRBD1 matching over 7 bases. This CDR3 is 14 amino acids long. Germline values: CDR1 SGHDT, CDR2 YYEEEE. Germline trimming cut 2 bases from V and 5 bases from J; bases unmatched to any gene: 7. CDR3 sequence: CASSFLDRAHEQYF. DNA of the CDR3: TGTGCCAGCAGCTTCTTAGACAGGGCTCACGAGCAGTACTTC.

This clone was seen a handful of times. V and J are TRBV30 and TRBJ1-5; D is unclear. The CDR3 is 17 residues long. V lost 5 bases to trimming and J lost 0 bases, with 20 bases between them. Germline V gene sequence: CDR1 GTSNPN, CDR2 SVGIG (reference sequence). The CDR3 DNA reads as TGTGCCTGGGATGACGGCTGGAACGGTAATAGCAATCAGCCCCAGCATTTT. Translating gives CAWDDGWNGNSNQPQHF.

The chain has TRBV12-5 and TRBJ2-7; D unclear. This CDR3 region has 14 residues. Trimming cost V 3 bases and J 2 bases, with 11 bases left between them. Germline CDR1 reads LGHNT; CDR2 reads FRNRAP. CDR3 region: CASGLHGPAYEQYF. CDR3 in DNA: TGTGCTAGTGGTTTACATGGACCGGCCTACGAGCAGTACTTC. Full variable domain (outside the CDR3, taken from reference TRBV12-5 and TRBJ2-7): DARVTQTPRHKVTEMGQEVTMRCQPILGHNTVFWYRQTMMQGLELLAYFRNRAPLDDSGMPKDRFSAEMPDATLATLKIQPSEPRDSAVYFCASGLHGPAYEQYFGPGTRLTVT.

In this sample, this clone turned up a few times. The CDR3 bases are TGTGCCAGCAGCTCCGGGGATGGCTACACCTTC. This codes for CASSSGDGYTF. The chain joins TRBV7-9 to TRBJ1-2; no clear D gene. V dropped 4 bases and J dropped 6 bases, with 6 bases sitting between them. Germline assignment: CDR1 SEHNR and CDR2 FQNEAQ (reference sequence). CDR3 length: 11 amino acids.

The V gene is TRBV4-1, the J gene TRBJ2-5; TRBD2 agrees at 12 bases. The ends lost 0 bases at V and 8 bases at J; junction bases unmatched: 13. This CDR3 region has 18 residues. Germline assignment: CDR1 MGHRA and CDR2 YSYEKL. The CDR3 is CASSQDRPSGGALGTQYF. The DNA of the CDR3 is TGCGCCAGCAGCCAAGATAGACCTAGCGGGGGGGCATTAGGAACCCAGTACTTC.

The chain employs TRBV6-5 and TRBJ2-7; D is ambiguous. The CDR3 contains 15 residues. CDR1 is MNHEY, CDR2 SVGAGI, per germline. V was cut by 0 bases and J by 5 bases, with 14 bases left in between. The CDR3: CASSYSAQVAHEQYF. DNA for the CDR3: TGTGCCAGCAGTTACTCGGCCCAGGTGGCGCACGAGCAGTACTTC.

The V gene is TRBV6-1, the J gene TRBJ1-5; maybe TRBD1 (5 bases). This CDR3 contains 16 residues. Germline loops: CDR1 MNHNS, CDR2 SASEGT. V lost 0 bases to trimming and J lost 5 bases, with 14 bases between them. As DNA, the CDR3 is TGTGCCAGCAGTGAAGCTACCAGGGCTAGAGATCAGCCCCAGCATTTT. Translated: CASSEATRARDQPQHF.

The chain uses TRBV27 and TRBJ1-6, with 10 bases identical to TRBD1. CDR3 length: 16 amino acids. The junction had 6 bases not matched to a gene; V was cut back by 6 bases and J by 4 bases. Germline CDR1 reads MNHEY; CDR2 reads SMNVEV (reference sequence). The CDR3 loop reads CASRSDRGDYNSPLHF. CDR3 sequence (DNA): TGTGCCAGCAGGTCGGACAGGGGGGATTATAATTCACCCCTCCACTTT.